This record concerns one T cell receptor (beta chain) sequence. This record belongs to a study of blood T cell repertoires in COVID-19. Overall study: Some COVID-19 samples were acute and others convalescent; all came from the United States, Italy and Spain. From T cells, B-cell-depleted T cells, or PBMCs came the material, which was cDNA or gDNA.

Authors' processing steps: From reference gene primer amplification, estimates of nucleated cell counts were derived. Clones were sequenced by immunoSEQ multiplex PCR, and TCRdb holds only the in-frame ones, with some missing. Clone size and V and J calls were adopted from that table, with D and trimming inferred from the DNA. The sample has roughly 34,000 clones; around 90% are singletons. The CDR3 spans 15 residues. Germline CDR1 reads SGHRS; CDR2 reads YFSETQ. After removal of 3 bases from V and 2 bases from J, the junction contained 8 bases not matched to a gene. The sequencing input was peripheral blood. The clonotype originates from a man between 60 and 70 years old with active COVID-19. V and J are TRBV5-1 and TRBJ2-7; 7 bases agree with TRBD2. The CDR3 bases are TGCGCCAGCAGCTGGAAGACTAGCCGACCCTACGAGCAGTACTTC. This translates into CASSWKTSRPYEQYF.